Sequencing of this T cell receptor beta chain was carried out in a study of neurological immune-mediated disorders. Study conclusions and caveats: The repertoires of 18 of 34 multiple sclerosis patients were placed by phylogenetic grouping in a single related-CDR3 cluster, which may be a signature.

Per germline, CDR1 SGHRS and CDR2 YFSETQ. With V trimmed by 0 bases and J by 9 bases, 8 bases remained unmatched. CDR3 length equals 16 residues. Time point specified: longitudinal time-point 1 (baseline). For the unsorted libraries, 2 million PBMCs stored at -80 C served as input. The cDNA was produced through 5'RACE with 10-nucleotide random UMIs. TCRdb re-called the 5' RACE reads with MiXCR, one entry per CDR3 protein. The sample shows 35,000 to 45,000 distinct CDR3 sequences, 3% to 3.5% of them seen only once. The table lists this clonotype with many counts. Its antigen is not identified. The V gene is TRBV5-1, the J gene TRBJ2-1, with 11 positions matching TRBD1. The source of this sequence is a woman aged 60 to 75 with multiple sclerosis. Sequencing input: PBMCs. In DNA form, the CDR3 reads TGCGCCAGCAGCTTGGCGGGGGACAGGGGGATAACTGAGCAGTTCTTC. This translates into CASSLAGDRGITEQFF.